These 26 T cell receptor beta chains originate from one sample sequenced in a study of monozygotic twins with inflammatory bowel disease. TCRdb reprocessed the 5' RACE reads, keeping one entry per CDR3 protein, no DNA. Its clone listing holds over 110,000 distinct CDR3 sequences. The sequenced sample was blood. Source of these receptors: a human donor with ulcerative colitis or Crohn's disease, or a healthy co-twin of an affected twin (not recorded which).

The chain has TRBV7-8 and TRBJ1-5; there is no DNA to check the TCRdb D call of TRBD1. The CDR3 sequence is 15 residues long. Germline CDR1 SGHVS, CDR2 FQNEAQ. The chain's CDR3 is CASSIAGTDYQPQHF.

The chain employs TRBV4-1 and TRBJ2-3; TCRdb lists TRBD1, though no DNA is available to test this call. Germline values: CDR1 MGHRA, CDR2 YSYEKL. This CDR3 comprises 18 residues. The CDR3 loop reads CASSPWIGTGVRTDTQYF.

The genes are TRBV7-2 and TRBJ2-7; TCRdb proposes TRBD1, but this gene call is untestable without DNA. From germline, CDR1 is SGHTA and CDR2 FQGNSA. The CDR3 consists of 16 residues. CDR3: CASSLVGTGPSYEQYF.

This chain links TRBV6-2 or TRBV6-3 with TRBJ1-4. The CDR3 has 15 amino acids. Germline loops: CDR1 MNHEY, CDR2 SVGEGT. Here the CDR3 reads CASSLPIATNEKLFF.

This chain's CDR3 is CATRGTGTGSAQYF. This chain uses TRBV24-1 with TRBJ2-3; the TCRdb D gene call, TRBD1, has no DNA to confirm it. The CDR3 is made up of 14 amino acids. Germline V gives CDR1 KGHDR, CDR2 SFDVKD.

The chain carries TRBV5-1 and TRBJ1-2; the D gene TCRdb calls, TRBD1, cannot be checked with no DNA. Germline loops: CDR1 SGHRS, CDR2 YFSETQ. This CDR3 contains 12 residues. This CDR3 is CASSGDNYGYTF.

The V gene is TRBV3-1, the J gene TRBJ2-1; the TCRdb D gene call, TRBD2, has no DNA to confirm it. The CDR3 totals 17 residues. Germline CDR1 is LGHDT and CDR2 is YNNKEL (reference sequence). The CDR3: CASSSQPGVAGGNEQFF.

The V call is TRBV28, the J call TRBJ1-2; there is no DNA to check the TCRdb D call of TRBD1. Germline CDR1 and CDR2: MDHEN and SYDVKM. This CDR3 region has 13 residues. This chain's CDR3 is CASKQGGRDGYTF.

The chain joins TRBV4-2 to TRBJ2-7; TCRdb selects TRBD1, and the lack of DNA leaves this call unchecked. The CDR3 is 16 amino acids. Germline CDR1 and CDR2: LGHNA and YNFKEQ. The CDR3 loop is CASSHLGQGSSYEQYF.

The V and J genes are TRBV20-1 and TRBJ1-5. The CDR3 is 17 residues long. Looked up from germline, CDR1 is DFQATT and CDR2 is SNEGSKA (reference sequence). CDR3 amino acids: CSAATISTWERNQPQHF.

The chain uses TRBV7-2 and TRBJ2-2. Per germline, CDR1 SGHTA and CDR2 FQGNSA. This CDR3 spans 14 amino acids. CDR3 sequence: CASSFDSYAGELFF.

The CDR3: CASSQDNEVYYGYTF. The J gene is TRBJ1-2, the V gene TRBV4-3. Germline V CDR1 and CDR2: LGHNA, YSLEER. The CDR3 is made up of 15 amino acids.

The CDR3 region is CASSFTHGGVTGELFF. The chain employs TRBV7-3 and TRBJ2-2; as DNA is missing, the TRBD1 call by TCRdb cannot be tested. Germline CDR1 and CDR2: SGHTA and FQGTGA. CDR3 length: 16 residues.

This chain uses TRBV6-2 or TRBV6-3 with TRBJ2-3; as DNA is missing, the TRBD1 call by TCRdb cannot be tested. The CDR3 loop spans 13 amino acids. Germline V lookup: CDR1 MNHEY, CDR2 SVGEGT. This chain's CDR3 is CASSYRDTDTQYF.

The rearrangement uses TRBV7-6 and TRBJ2-5; TCRdb designates TRBD2, a call that cannot be tested without DNA. Germline V gene sequence: CDR1 SGHVS, CDR2 FNYEAQ. The CDR3 is 17 residues long. The CDR3 loop is CASSLRSGGLSMKTQYF.

The J gene is TRBJ2-7, the V gene TRBV6-5. Germline-derived CDR1 and CDR2 are MNHEY and SVGAGI. This CDR3 contains 16 residues. The CDR3 loop reads CASSYSLSALSYEQYF.

J is TRBJ2-1 and V is TRBV11-2; TCRdb's D call of TRBD2 is untestable without DNA. CDR1 is SGHAT and CDR2 is FQNNGV in the germline V gene. This CDR3 has 15 residues. CDR3 loop: CASSPGLVSYNEQFF.

The chain employs TRBV7-2 and TRBJ2-7; TCRdb lists TRBD2, though no DNA is available to test this call. The germline V gene encodes CDR1 SGHTA and CDR2 FQGNSA. The CDR3 is 18 residues long. The CDR3 is CASSLGPSGGGVSYEQYF.

The chain employs TRBV19 and TRBJ1-6; TCRdb indicates TRBD1, and absent DNA this call remains unverified. Germline V CDR1 and CDR2: LNHDA, SQIVND (reference sequence). CDR3 size: 15 residues. The CDR3: CASSSTVRGSSPLHF.

V gene TRBV20-1 combines with J gene TRBJ2-6; absent DNA, TCRdb's TRBD2 call cannot be checked. This CDR3 has 16 amino acids. Germline assignment: CDR1 DFQATT and CDR2 SNEGSKA (reference sequence). This CDR3 reads CSARSSGDSGANVLTF.

The chain links TRBV12-3 or TRBV12-4 to TRBJ1-5; TCRdb gives TRBD1 as the D gene, but with no DNA this cannot be confirmed. CDR3 size: 13 residues. This CDR3 reads CASSPDRPRPQHF.

CDR3 in amino acids: CASSLLLLSGNTGELFF. The chain is built from TRBV5-4 and TRBJ2-2. The CDR3 is made up of 17 amino acids. Germline V gene sequence: CDR1 SGHNT, CDR2 YYREEE (reference sequence).

V usage is TRBV4-1 and J usage is TRBJ2-3. The CDR3 length is 13 residues. CDR1 is MGHRA and CDR2 is YSYEKL in the germline V gene. The CDR3 loop is CASSQVRYDTQYF.

V is TRBV5-1 and J is TRBJ2-7; as DNA is missing, the TRBD2 call by TCRdb cannot be tested. The CDR3 is 15 residues long. From germline, CDR1 is SGHRS and CDR2 YFSETQ. CDR3 in amino acids: CASSPEAVGSYEQYF.

The rearrangement joins TRBV7-3 to TRBJ2-1. The CDR3 sequence is 11 residues long. Per germline, CDR1 SGHTA and CDR2 FQGTGA. CDR3 region: CASSLRIEQFF.

V gene TRBV7-2 combines with J gene TRBJ2-1; the TCRdb D gene call, TRBD1, has no DNA to confirm it. The CDR3 totals 15 residues. The germline CDR1 and CDR2 sequences are SGHTA and FQGNSA. This CDR3 reads CASSPGGISYNEQFF.